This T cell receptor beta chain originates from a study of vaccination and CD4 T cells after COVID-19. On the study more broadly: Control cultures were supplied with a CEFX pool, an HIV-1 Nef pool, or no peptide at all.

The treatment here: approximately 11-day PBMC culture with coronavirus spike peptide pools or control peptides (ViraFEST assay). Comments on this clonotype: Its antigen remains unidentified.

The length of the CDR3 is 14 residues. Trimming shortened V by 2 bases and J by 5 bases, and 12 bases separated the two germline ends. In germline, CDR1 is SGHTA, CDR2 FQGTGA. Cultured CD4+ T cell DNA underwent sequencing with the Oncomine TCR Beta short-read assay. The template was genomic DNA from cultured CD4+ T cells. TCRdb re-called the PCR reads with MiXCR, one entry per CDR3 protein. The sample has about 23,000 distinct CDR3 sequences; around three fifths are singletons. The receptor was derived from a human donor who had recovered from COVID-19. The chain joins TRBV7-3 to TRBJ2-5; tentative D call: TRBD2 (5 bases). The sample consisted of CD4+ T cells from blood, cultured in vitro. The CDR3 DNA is TGTGCCAGCAGCTTAGGGCCCTCGGGGGAGACCCAGTACTTC. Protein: CASSLGPSGETQYF.